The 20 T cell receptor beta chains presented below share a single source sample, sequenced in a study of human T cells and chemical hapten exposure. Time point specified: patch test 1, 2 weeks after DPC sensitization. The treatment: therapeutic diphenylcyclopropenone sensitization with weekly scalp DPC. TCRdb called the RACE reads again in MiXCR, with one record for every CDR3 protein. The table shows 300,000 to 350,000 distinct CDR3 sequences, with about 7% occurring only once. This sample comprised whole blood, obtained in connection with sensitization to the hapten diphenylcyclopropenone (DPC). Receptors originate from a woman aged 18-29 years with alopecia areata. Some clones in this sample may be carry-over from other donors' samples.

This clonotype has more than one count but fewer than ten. The CDR3 loop is CASSSDTGSSYNEQFF. The CDR3 coding sequence is TGTGCCAGCAGTTCGGATACAGGGAGCTCCTACAATGAGCAGTTCTTC. The chain is built from TRBV27 and TRBJ2-1, with D possibly being TRBD1 (6 bases). Germline V CDR1 and CDR2: MNHEY, SMNVEV (reference sequence). The length of the CDR3 is 16 residues. The germline V and J ends were trimmed by 4 bases and 0 bases, with 13 bases remaining between them.

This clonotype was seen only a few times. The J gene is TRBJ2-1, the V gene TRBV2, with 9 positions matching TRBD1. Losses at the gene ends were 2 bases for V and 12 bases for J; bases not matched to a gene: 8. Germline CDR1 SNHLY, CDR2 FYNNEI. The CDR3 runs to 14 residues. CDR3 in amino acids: CASSELQGAEWQFF. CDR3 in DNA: TGTGCCAGCAGTGAATTACAGGGGGCTGAATGGCAGTTCTTC.

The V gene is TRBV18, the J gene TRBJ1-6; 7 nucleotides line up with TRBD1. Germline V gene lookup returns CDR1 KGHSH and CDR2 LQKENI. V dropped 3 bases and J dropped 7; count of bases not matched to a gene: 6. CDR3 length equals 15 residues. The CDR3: CASSPTRGQNSPLHF. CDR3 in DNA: TGTGCCAGCTCACCGACGAGGGGGCAAAATTCACCCCTCCACTTT.

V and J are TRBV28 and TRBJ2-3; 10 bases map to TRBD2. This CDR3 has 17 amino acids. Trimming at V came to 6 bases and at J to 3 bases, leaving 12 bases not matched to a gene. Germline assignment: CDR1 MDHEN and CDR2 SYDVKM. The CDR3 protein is CASSRGGLAGATDTQYF. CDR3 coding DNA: TGTGCCAGCAGCCGCGGAGGTCTAGCGGGGGCAACAGATACGCAGTATTTT.

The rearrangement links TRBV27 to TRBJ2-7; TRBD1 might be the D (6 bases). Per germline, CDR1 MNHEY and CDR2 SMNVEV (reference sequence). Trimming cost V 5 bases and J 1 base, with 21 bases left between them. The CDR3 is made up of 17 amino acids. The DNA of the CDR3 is TGTGCCAGCAGTCCCCGAACCTTAGGACAGTGGTCCTACGAGCAGTACTTC. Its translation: CASSPRTLGQWSYEQYF.

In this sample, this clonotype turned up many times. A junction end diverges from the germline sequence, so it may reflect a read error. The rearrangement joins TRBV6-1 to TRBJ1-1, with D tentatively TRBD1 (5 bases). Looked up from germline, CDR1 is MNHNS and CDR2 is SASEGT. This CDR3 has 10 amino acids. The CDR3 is CASSGRQPTF. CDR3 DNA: TGTGCCAGCAGTGGACGACAGCCAACATTT.

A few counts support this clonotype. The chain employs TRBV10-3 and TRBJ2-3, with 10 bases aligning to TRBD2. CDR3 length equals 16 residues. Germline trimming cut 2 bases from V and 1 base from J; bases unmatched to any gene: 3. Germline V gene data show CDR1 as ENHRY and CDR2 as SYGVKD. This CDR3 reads CAISERLAGGTDTQYF. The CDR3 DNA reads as TGTGCCATCAGTGAGAGGCTAGCGGGGGGCACAGATACGCAGTATTTT.

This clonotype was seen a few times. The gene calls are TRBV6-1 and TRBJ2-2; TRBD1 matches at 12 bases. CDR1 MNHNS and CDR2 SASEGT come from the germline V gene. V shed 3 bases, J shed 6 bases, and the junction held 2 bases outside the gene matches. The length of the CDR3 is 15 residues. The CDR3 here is CASSEGQGAAGELFF. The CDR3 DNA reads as TGTGCCAGCAGTGAGGGACAGGGGGCCGCCGGGGAGCTGTTTTTT.

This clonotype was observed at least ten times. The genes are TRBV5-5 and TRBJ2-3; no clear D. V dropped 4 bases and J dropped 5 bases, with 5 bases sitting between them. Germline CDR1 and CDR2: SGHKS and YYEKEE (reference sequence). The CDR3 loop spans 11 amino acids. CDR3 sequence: CASSRQDTQYF. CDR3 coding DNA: TGTGCCAGCAGCAGGCAAGATACGCAGTATTTT.

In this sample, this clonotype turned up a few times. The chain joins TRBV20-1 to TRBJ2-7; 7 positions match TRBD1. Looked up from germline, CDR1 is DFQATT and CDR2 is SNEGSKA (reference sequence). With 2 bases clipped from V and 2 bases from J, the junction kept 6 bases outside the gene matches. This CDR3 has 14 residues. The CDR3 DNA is TGCAGTGCTAGACCCGGGACAGTGCCCTACGAGCAGTACTTC. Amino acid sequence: CSARPGTVPYEQYF.

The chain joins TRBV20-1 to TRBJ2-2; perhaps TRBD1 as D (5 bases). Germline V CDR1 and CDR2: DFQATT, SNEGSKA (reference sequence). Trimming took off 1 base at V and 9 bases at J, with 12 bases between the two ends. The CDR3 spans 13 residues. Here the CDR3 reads CSARVSRGWELFF. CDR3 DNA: TGCAGTGCTAGAGTTAGTAGGGGCTGGGAGCTGTTTTTT.

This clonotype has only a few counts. The CDR3 here is CASSLGQESYEQYF. CDR3 bases: TGTGCCAGCAGTTTGGGACAGGAATCCTACGAGCAGTACTTC. This sequence joins TRBV12-3 or TRBV12-4 and TRBJ2-7; TRBD1 matches 8 bases. V shed 3 bases, J shed 1 base, and the junction held 2 bases outside the gene matches. The CDR3 sequence is 14 residues long.

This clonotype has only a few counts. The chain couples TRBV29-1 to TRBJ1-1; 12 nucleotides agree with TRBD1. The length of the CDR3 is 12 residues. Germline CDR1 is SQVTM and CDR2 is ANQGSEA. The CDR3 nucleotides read TGCAGAGGGGACAGGGGGCTTACTGAAGCTTTCTTT. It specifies CRGDRGLTEAFF.

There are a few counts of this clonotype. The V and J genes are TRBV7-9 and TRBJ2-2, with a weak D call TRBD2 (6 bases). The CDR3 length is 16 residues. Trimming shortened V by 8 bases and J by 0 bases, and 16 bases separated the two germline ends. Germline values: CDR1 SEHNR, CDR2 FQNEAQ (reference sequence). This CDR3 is CASYPRWGANTGELFF. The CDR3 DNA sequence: TGTGCCAGCTACCCCCGTTGGGGGGCGAACACCGGGGAGCTGTTTTTT.

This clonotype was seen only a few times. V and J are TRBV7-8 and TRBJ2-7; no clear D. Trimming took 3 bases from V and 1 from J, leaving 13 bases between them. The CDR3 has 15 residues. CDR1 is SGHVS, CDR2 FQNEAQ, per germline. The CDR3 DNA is TGTGCCAGCAGCTTCCGACAATCGATTTCCTACGAGCAGTACTTC. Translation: CASSFRQSISYEQYF.

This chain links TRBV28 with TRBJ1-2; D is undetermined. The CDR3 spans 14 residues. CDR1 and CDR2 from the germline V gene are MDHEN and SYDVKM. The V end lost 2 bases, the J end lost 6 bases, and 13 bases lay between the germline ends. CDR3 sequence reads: CASSLRNPIHGYTF. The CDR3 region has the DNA TGTGCCAGCAGTTTAAGAAACCCCATCCATGGCTACACCTTC.

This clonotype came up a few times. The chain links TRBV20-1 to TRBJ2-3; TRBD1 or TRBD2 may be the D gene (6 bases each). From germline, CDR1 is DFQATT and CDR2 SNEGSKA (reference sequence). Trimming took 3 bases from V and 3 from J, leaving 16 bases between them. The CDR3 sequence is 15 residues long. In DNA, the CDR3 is TGCAGTGCTAGGTCGGGGGCCGGTTTTACAGATACGCAGTATTTT. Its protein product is CSARSGAGFTDTQYF.

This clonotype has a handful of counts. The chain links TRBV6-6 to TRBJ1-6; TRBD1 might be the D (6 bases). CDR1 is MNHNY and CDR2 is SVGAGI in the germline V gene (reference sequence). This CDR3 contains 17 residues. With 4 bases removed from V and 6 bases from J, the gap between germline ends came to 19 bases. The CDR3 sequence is CASSSGLWGASNSPLHF. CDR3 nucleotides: TGTGCCAGCAGTTCCGGGTTGTGGGGGGCCTCTAATTCACCCCTCCACTTT.

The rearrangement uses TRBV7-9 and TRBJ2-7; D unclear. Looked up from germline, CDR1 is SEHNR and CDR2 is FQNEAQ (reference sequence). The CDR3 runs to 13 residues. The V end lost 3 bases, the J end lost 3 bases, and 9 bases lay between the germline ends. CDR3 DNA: TGTGCCAGCAGCTTGTTTCCCAACTACGAGCAGTACTTC. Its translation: CASSLFPNYEQYF.

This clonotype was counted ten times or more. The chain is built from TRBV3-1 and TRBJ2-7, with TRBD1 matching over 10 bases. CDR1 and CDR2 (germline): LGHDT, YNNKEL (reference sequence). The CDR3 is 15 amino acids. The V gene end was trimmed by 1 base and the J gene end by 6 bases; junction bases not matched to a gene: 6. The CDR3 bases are TGTGCCAGCAGCCAAGTTCCGGGACAGGGGCCCGAGCAGTACTTC. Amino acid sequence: CASSQVPGQGPEQYF.